This passage covers 2 T cell receptor beta chains from one sample sequenced in a study of breast tumors, draining lymph nodes, adjacent tissues. Each CDR3 protein gets one entry after TCRdb re-called the multiplex PCR reads with MiXCR. The sample records some 97,000 distinct CDR3 sequences, less than 25% being singletons. The lymph nodes were axillary draining lymph nodes from breast cancer patients. Sequencing used axillary lymph node tissue. The origin of the receptors is a female donor with breast cancer. Some clones in this sample may be carry-over from other donors' samples.

This clonotype was recorded at least ten times. V and J are TRBV2 and TRBJ2-2; TRBD2 aligns across 11 bases. J lost 0 bases, V lost 5 bases, and 11 bases had no gene match. From germline, CDR1 is SNHLY and CDR2 FYNNEI. The CDR3 totals 19 residues. CDR3: CASSPLGLAGGTNTGELFF. CDR3 DNA: TGTGCCAGCAGTCCGCTTGGGCTAGCGGGGGGAACGAACACCGGGGAGCTGTTTTTT.

This clonotype was picked up many times. The chain combines TRBV2 with TRBJ2-1; D is undetermined. The length of the CDR3 is 14 residues. Trimming pared 4 bases from V and 4 bases from J, leaving 11 bases between. From germline, CDR1 is SNHLY and CDR2 FYNNEI. CDR3 amino acids: CASSGVDGYNEQFF. The DNA for the CDR3 is TGTGCCAGCAGTGGCGTGGATGGGTACAATGAGCAGTTCTTC.